This T cell receptor (beta chain) was sequenced during a study of Tregs in tolerant kidney transplant recipients. Method: immunoSEQ multiplex PCR; TCRdb's copy keeps in-frame clones and lacks some. The data show some 250,000 clones, 80% to 85% seen once. Overall study results and limits: The most relevant donor-specific Treg TCRbeta repertoire apparently came from expansion with activated donor B cells. No direct test of biological reproducibility was done here. The small number of patients limits these findings pending further validation.

Trimming took 4 bases from V and 9 from J; bases not matched to a gene: 7. Germline V CDR1 and CDR2: MNHNS, SASEGT. The CDR3 contains 15 residues. Comment on this clone: The antigen is undetermined.

This clonotype originated in a human donor in good health. Specimen: CD4+ T cells from blood. V is TRBV6-1 and J is TRBJ1-6, with 9 bases fitting TRBD1. CDR3 bases: TGTGCCAGCAGTGCGGCAGGGACAGGGCCTTCACCCCTCCACTTT. Protein sequence: CASSAAGTGPSPLHF.